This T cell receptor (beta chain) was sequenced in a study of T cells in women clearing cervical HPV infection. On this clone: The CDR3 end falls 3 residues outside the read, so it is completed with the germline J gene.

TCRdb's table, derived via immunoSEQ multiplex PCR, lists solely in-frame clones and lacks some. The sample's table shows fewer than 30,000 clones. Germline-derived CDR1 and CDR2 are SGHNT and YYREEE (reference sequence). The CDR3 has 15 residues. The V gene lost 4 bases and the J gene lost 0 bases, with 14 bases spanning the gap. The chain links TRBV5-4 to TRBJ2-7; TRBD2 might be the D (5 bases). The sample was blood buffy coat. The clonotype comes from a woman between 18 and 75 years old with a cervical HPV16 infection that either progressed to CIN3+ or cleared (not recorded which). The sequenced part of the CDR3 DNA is TGTGCCAGCAGCCTGGGGAGCGGAGCCTCCTACGAG. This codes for CASSLGSGASYE. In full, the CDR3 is CASSLGSGASYEQYF.